The 7 T cell receptor beta chains below all came from one sample that was sequenced in a study of T cells in Graves' hyperthyroidism and ophthalmopathy. TCR beta CDR3 regions were amplified from RNA transcripts. During a first-round RT-PCR of the TCR CDR3, the HTBI primer set was used. TCRdb called the multiplex PCR reads again in MiXCR, with one record for every CDR3 protein. Of under 300,000 distinct CDR3 sequences in the sample, 14% to 15% were seen once. Sequenced sample: blood. These receptor sequences come from a woman aged 40 to 50 with Graves' hyperthyroidism that later progressed to Graves' ophthalmopathy.

CDR3 amino acids: CSVDSRGPIQETQYF. CDR3 coding DNA: TGCAGCGTTGATAGCCGGGGTCCTATCCAAGAGACCCAGTACTTC. J is TRBJ2-5 and V is TRBV29-1; maybe TRBD2 (5 bases). V was clipped by 3 bases and J by 1 base, with 15 bases between them. Per germline, CDR1 SQVTM and CDR2 ANQGSEA. The CDR3 is 15 residues long.

This clonotype showed up many times. This chain connects TRBV3-1 to TRBJ2-7, with a possible D match to TRBD2 (6 bases). CDR3 length: 15 residues. Trimming removed 1 base at V and 3 bases at J, with 13 bases between. Germline loops: CDR1 LGHDT, CDR2 YNNKEL (reference sequence). CDR3 sequence (DNA): TGTGCCAGCAGCCAAGTCTCGGGACTTAACTACGAGCAGTACTTC. This sequence encodes CASSQVSGLNYEQYF.

This clonotype was seen at least ten times. The chain combines TRBV11-2 with TRBJ1-1; no clear D. V was cut by 4 bases and J by 12 bases, with 6 bases left in between. This CDR3 comprises 9 residues. Looked up from germline, CDR1 is SGHAT and CDR2 is FQNNGV. DNA of the CDR3: TGTGCCAGCAGCTCCCCTCCTTTCTTT. This encodes CASSSPPFF.

This clonotype came up a few times. The chain has TRBV6-1 and TRBJ2-7, with TRBD1 matching over 10 bases. With V trimmed by 4 bases and J by 4 bases, 7 bases remained unmatched. This CDR3 comprises 15 residues. The germline V gene has CDR1 MNHNS and CDR2 SASEGT. CDR3 sequence (DNA): TGTGCCAGCAGTGGGGTCGGGACAGGGGTTTACGAGCAGTACTTC. Amino acid sequence: CASSGVGTGVYEQYF.

This chain connects TRBV12-3 or TRBV12-4 to TRBJ1-1, with D hard to call. The CDR3 runs to 13 residues. Trimming cost V 5 bases and J 6 bases, with 13 bases left between them. As DNA, the CDR3 is TGTGCCAGCAGTCCTCGGGCCCTCTCTGAAGCTTTCTTT. As protein: CASSPRALSEAFF.

This clonotype was detected ten times or more. The genes are TRBV5-1 and TRBJ2-1, with 8 bases aligning to TRBD2. The CDR3 extends over 16 amino acids. The germline CDR1 and CDR2 sequences are SGHRS and YFSETQ. J was trimmed by 6 bases and V by 1 base; bases with no gene match: 9. CDR3 sequence reads: CASSLRSAGEANEQFF. Here the CDR3 DNA reads TGCGCCAGCAGCTTGAGATCAGCGGGAGAAGCCAATGAGCAGTTCTTC.

This clonotype has a handful of counts. The genes are TRBV27 and TRBJ2-3, with 12 bases aligning to TRBD2. The length of the CDR3 is 17 residues. Germline CDR1 is MNHEY and CDR2 is SMNVEV (reference sequence). The V segment lost 7 bases and the J segment 0 bases; nucleotides outside the gene matches: 8. CDR3 region: CASKASGTSGSTDTQYF. CDR3 nucleotide sequence: TGTGCCAGCAAAGCATCCGGGACTAGCGGGAGCACAGATACGCAGTATTTT.